The subject of this entry is one T cell receptor beta chain. This record comes from a study of CD8+CD57+ T cells in acquired aplastic anemia. V lost 6 bases, J lost 9 bases, and 15 bases lay in between. CDR1 is SNHLY, CDR2 FYNNEI, per germline. This CDR3 is built from 13 residues. Whoever was chosen for sequencing had shown CD8+CD57+ cell expansion by flow cytometry. Genomic DNA templated the TCR beta VDJ and CDR3 profiling. One entry per CDR3 protein results from TCRdb running MiXCR on the reads. Among 200,000 to 250,000 distinct CDR3 sequences listed, approximately 65% were seen once. The chain carries TRBV2 and TRBJ1-3, with a possible D match to TRBD1 (6 bases). Sequencing was done on a sample of sorted CD4+, CD8+, or CD8+CD57+ T cells (not recorded which) from PBMCs. This clonotype was sampled from a human donor with aplastic anemia. The CDR3 region is CASSLGRGGTIYF. The CDR3 region has the DNA TGTGCCAGCAGCTTGGGCAGGGGAGGCACCATATATTTT.